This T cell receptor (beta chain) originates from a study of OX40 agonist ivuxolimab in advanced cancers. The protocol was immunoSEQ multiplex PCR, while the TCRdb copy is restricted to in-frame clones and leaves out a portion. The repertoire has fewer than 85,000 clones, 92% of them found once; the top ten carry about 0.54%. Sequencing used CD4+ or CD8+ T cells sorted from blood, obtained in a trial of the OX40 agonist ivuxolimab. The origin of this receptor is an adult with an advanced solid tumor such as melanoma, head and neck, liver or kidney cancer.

The CDR3, as DNA: TGTGCCAGCAGATTGCAGGGAGGTTGGAGCAATCAGCCCCAGCATTTT. Translated: CASRLQGGWSNQPQHF. V is TRBV27 and J is TRBJ1-5; D is perhaps TRBD1 (5 bases). The length of the CDR3 is 16 residues. The germline V gene encodes CDR1 MNHEY and CDR2 SMNVEV (reference sequence). With 6 bases removed from V and 1 base from J, the gap between germline ends came to 16 bases.